The 17 T cell receptor beta chains listed next were all sequenced from one sample in a study of breast tumors, draining lymph nodes, adjacent tissues. TCRdb called the multiplex PCR reads again in MiXCR, with one record for every CDR3 protein. Of 11,000 or so distinct CDR3 sequences in the sample, about 37% are singletons; the top ten hold roughly 15%. Material for sequencing was breast tumor tissue. These receptors came from a female donor with breast cancer. Some clones in this sample may be carry-over from other donors' samples.

Details on this clonotype: The CDR3 end shows no conserved phenylalanine or tryptophan, and so a read error is likely. The chain uses TRBV6-2 or TRBV6-3 and TRBJ1-2; unclear D gene. Trimming shortened V by 2 bases and J by 4 bases, and 8 bases separated the two germline ends. The CDR3 is 13 amino acids. Germline CDR1 is MNHEY and CDR2 is SVGEGT. CDR3 loop: CASSYEGAYGYTS. The DNA for the CDR3 is TGTGCCAGCAGTTACGAAGGAGCCTATGGCTACACCTCC.

This clonotype appeared once. This chain joins TRBV6-1 and TRBJ1-3; no reliable D call. The ends were cut back, 3 bases at V and 7 bases at J, with 16 bases in the middle. The CDR3 has 15 amino acids. Germline V gene lookup returns CDR1 MNHNS and CDR2 SASEGT. This chain's CDR3 is CASSDDPTLENTIYF. CDR3 nucleotides: TGTGCCAGCAGTGATGACCCGACACTGGAGAACACCATATATTTT.

V usage is TRBV11-2 and J usage is TRBJ1-2; no clear D gene. Germline V gene data show CDR1 as SGHAT and CDR2 as FQNNGV. The CDR3 contains 12 residues. Between the trimmed V and J ends, which lost 5 bases and 7 bases, there was a span of 11 bases. The CDR3 is CASSRPGGGYTF. CDR3 DNA: TGTGCCAGCAGCCGCCCAGGTGGTGGCTACACCTTC.

By share, this clonotype ranks as medium-sized. This CDR3 is CASSPRGAGTGELFF. CDR3 nucleotides: TGCGCCAGCAGCCCCAGGGGAGCAGGCACCGGGGAGCTGTTTTTT. The chain couples TRBV5-1 to TRBJ2-2; TRBD1 might be the D (6 bases). In germline, CDR1 is SGHRS, CDR2 YFSETQ. The length of the CDR3 is 15 residues. Trimming took off 4 bases at V and 4 bases at J, with 14 bases between the two ends.

By share, this clonotype counts as medium-sized (0.01 to 0.1%). CDR3 in DNA: TGCAGTGCTCATAGGACCCCAGAGGGCGAGCAGTACTTC. It translates to CSAHRTPEGEQYF. This chain uses TRBV20-1 with TRBJ2-7; tentatively, D is TRBD2 (5 bases). The V gene's germline CDR1 is DFQATT and CDR2 SNEGSKA (reference sequence). The ends were cut back, 5 bases at V and 6 bases at J, with 17 bases in the middle. This CDR3 is built from 13 residues.

This clonotype has at least ten counts. The chain couples TRBV6-1 to TRBJ1-6; D ambiguous. CDR1 is MNHNS and CDR2 is SASEGT in the germline V gene. V was pared by 2 bases and J by 7 bases, with 9 bases between. The CDR3 runs 14 residues. In nucleotides, the CDR3 is TGTGCCAGCAGTGAATTGGTTCTAAATTCACCCCTCCACTTT. Translation gives CASSELVLNSPLHF.

This rearrangement joins TRBV15 to TRBJ2-1, with D perhaps matching TRBD1 (5 bases). Trimming pared 1 base from V and 11 bases from J, leaving 18 bases between. The CDR3 contains 15 residues. Germline loops: CDR1 LNHNV, CDR2 YYDKDF (reference sequence). The CDR3: CATSRGSGAYSKQFF. CDR3 bases: TGTGCCACCAGCAGAGGGTCTGGGGCCTACAGTAAGCAGTTCTTC. Filled out from reference TRBV15 and TRBJ2-1, the complete variable domain reads DAMVIQNPRYQVTQFGKPVTLSCSQTLNHNVMYWYQQKSSQAPKLLFHYYDKDFNNEADTPDNFQSRRPNTSFCFLDIRSPGLGDTAMYLCATSRGSGAYSKQFFGPGTRLTVL.

This clonotype was detected many times. The V gene is TRBV12-3 or TRBV12-4, the J gene TRBJ1-6, with D hard to call. This CDR3 comprises 15 residues. V gave up 5 bases and J gave up 0 bases, with 8 bases separating them. CDR3 DNA: TGTGCCAGCAGTCCCGACCCCTCCTATAATTCACCCCTCCACTTT. This gives the protein CASSPDPSYNSPLHF.

As regards this clonotype: The junction departs from the called germline gene at one end, perhaps through a read error. The genes are TRBV20-1 and TRBJ2-1; 7 positions agree with TRBD1. This CDR3 is 15 amino acids long. Germline CDR1 and CDR2: DFQATT and SNEGSKA (reference sequence). The CDR3 reads CSARFPGQKYNERFF. CDR3 sequence (DNA): TGCAGTGCCAGATTTCCGGGACAGAAATACAATGAGCGGTTCTTC.

Regarding this clonotype: The junction and the germline gene differ at one end; a read error may be behind it. The chain has TRBV24-1 and TRBJ2-1; D possibly uses TRBD1 or TRBD2 (6 bases each). CDR1 KGHDR and CDR2 SFDVKD come from the germline V gene. There are 16 residues in the CDR3. The CDR3 sequence is CAISDSGASSYSEQFF. DNA of the CDR3: TGTGCCATCAGTGATTCGGGGGCGAGCTCCTACAGTGAGCAGTTCTTC.

The rearrangement uses TRBV29-1 and TRBJ2-7; TRBD2 aligns across 10 bases. In germline, CDR1 is SQVTM, CDR2 ANQGSEA. The V segment lost 6 bases and the J segment 2 bases; nucleotides outside the gene matches: 22. This CDR3 spans 19 amino acids. The CDR3 sequence: CSVEVEVRDLAGVTYEQYF. In DNA form, the CDR3 reads TGCAGCGTAGAGGTAGAGGTCAGGGATCTAGCGGGAGTAACCTACGAGCAGTACTTC.

This clonotype counts as medium-sized. CDR3 sequence reads: CASRTPGGKGTDTQYF. The CDR3 nucleotides are TGTGCCAGCAGGACCCCAGGGGGGAAAGGAACAGATACGCAGTATTTT. The rearrangement joins TRBV2 to TRBJ2-3, with D tentatively TRBD1 (7 bases). The length of the CDR3 is 16 residues. V was shortened by 6 bases and J by 3 bases, with 19 bases between the two germline ends. Germline V gene lookup returns CDR1 SNHLY and CDR2 FYNNEI.

The J gene is TRBJ1-6, the V gene TRBV18; D unclear. With 5 bases removed from V and 5 bases from J, the gap between germline ends came to 4 bases. This CDR3 comprises 12 residues. From germline, CDR1 is KGHSH and CDR2 LQKENI. For the CDR3, the DNA is TGTGCCAGCTCATCGGATAATTCACCCCTCCACTTT. Translating gives CASSSDNSPLHF.

J is TRBJ2-5 and V is TRBV6-1; no reliable D call. V lost 6 bases and J 7 bases, leaving 15 bases between the germline ends. The germline gives CDR1 MNHNS, CDR2 SASEGT. The CDR3 has 13 amino acids. The CDR3 loop is CASSVTVTGTQYF. The CDR3 nucleotides are TGTGCCAGCAGCGTGACCGTTACTGGGACCCAGTACTTC.

This clonotype was counted ten times or more. The rearrangement joins TRBV28 to TRBJ1-5; TRBD1 matches at 9 bases. The junction had 10 bases not matched to a gene; V was cut back by 6 bases and J by 7 bases. The V gene's germline CDR1 is MDHEN and CDR2 SYDVKM. This CDR3 comprises 15 residues. DNA for the CDR3: TGTGCCAGCAGGGCCCGACAGGGGGTAAAGCAGCCCCAGCATTTT. Its protein product is CASRARQGVKQPQHF.

The genes are TRBV2 and TRBJ2-7; 8 bases are shared with TRBD1. CDR1 and CDR2 from the germline V gene are SNHLY and FYNNEI. Germline trimming cut 4 bases from V and 4 bases from J; bases unmatched to any gene: 3. CDR3 length: 13 residues. The CDR3 reads CASSGDRLYEQYF. DNA of the CDR3: TGTGCCAGCAGTGGGGACAGGTTATACGAGCAGTACTTC.

This clonotype was observed many times. CDR3 sequence: CASSDSSGGAMKTQYF. Written as DNA, the CDR3 is TGTGCCAGCAGCGATTCTAGCGGGGGGGCGATGAAGACCCAGTACTTC. V usage is TRBV13 and J usage is TRBJ2-5, with 12 nucleotides matching TRBD2. Per the germline V gene, CDR1 is PRHDT and CDR2 is FYEKMQ (reference sequence). Trimming at V came to 5 bases and at J to 6 bases, leaving 10 bases not matched to a gene. The CDR3 runs 16 residues.